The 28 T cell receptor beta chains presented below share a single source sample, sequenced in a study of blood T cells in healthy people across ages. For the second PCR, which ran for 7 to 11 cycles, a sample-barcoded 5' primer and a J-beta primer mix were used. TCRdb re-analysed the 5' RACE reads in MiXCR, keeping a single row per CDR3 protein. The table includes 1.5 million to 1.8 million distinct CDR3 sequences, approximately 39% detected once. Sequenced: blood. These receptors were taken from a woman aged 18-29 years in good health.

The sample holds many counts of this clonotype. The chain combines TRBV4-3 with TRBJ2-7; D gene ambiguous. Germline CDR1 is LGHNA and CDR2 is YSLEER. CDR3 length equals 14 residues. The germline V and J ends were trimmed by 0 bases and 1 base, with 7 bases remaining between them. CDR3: CASSQERFSYEQYF. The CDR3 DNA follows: TGCGCCAGCAGCCAAGAACGGTTTTCCTACGAGCAGTACTTC.

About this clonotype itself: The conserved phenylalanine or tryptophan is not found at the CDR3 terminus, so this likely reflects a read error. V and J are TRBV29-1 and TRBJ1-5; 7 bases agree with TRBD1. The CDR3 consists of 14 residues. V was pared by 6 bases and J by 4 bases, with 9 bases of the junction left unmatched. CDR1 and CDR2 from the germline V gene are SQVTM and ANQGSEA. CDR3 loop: CSVSKTGPNQPQHV. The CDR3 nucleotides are TGCAGCGTGTCCAAGACAGGGCCTAATCAGCCCCAGCATGTT.

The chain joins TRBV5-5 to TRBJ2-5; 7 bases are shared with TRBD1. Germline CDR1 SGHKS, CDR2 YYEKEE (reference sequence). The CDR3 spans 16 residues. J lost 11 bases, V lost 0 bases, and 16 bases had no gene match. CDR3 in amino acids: CASSLDPGQRLREQYF. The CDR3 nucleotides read TGTGCCAGCAGCTTGGATCCGGGACAGCGCTTGAGGGAGCAGTACTTC.

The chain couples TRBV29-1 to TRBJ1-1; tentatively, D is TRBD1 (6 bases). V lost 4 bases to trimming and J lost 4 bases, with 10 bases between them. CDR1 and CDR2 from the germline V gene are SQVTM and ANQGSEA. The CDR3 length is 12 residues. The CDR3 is CSVGQDGTEAFF. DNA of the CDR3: TGCAGCGTTGGACAGGACGGCACTGAAGCTTTCTTT.

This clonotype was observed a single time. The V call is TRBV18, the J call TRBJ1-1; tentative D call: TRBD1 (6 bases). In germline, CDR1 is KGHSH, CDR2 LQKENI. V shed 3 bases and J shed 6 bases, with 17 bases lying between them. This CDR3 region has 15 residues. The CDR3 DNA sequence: TGTGCCAGCTCACCGACCGAAACAGGGTTCCCTGAAGCTTTCTTT. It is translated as CASSPTETGFPEAFF.

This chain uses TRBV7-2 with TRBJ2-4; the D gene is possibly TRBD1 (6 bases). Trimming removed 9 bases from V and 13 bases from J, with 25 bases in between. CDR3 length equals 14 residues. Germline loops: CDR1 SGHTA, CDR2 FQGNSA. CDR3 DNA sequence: TGTGCCAGTAGCCCGTATGCAGGGGAGAATGAGCAGTACTTC. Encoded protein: CASSPYAGENEQYF.

The CDR3 DNA is TGTGCCAGCAGTGCCTTCGGGACAGGGCTGAACACTGAAGCTTTCTTT. This codes for CASSAFGTGLNTEAFF. The chain couples TRBV2 to TRBJ1-1; TRBD1 aligns across 9 bases. CDR3 length equals 16 residues. Trimming took 4 bases from V and 0 from J; bases not matched to a gene: 6. The germline gives CDR1 SNHLY, CDR2 FYNNEI.

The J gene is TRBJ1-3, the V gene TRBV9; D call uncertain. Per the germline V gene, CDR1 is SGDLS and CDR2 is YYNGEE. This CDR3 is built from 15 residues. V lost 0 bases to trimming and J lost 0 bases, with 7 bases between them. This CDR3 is CASSVESFSGNTIYF. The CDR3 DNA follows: TGTGCCAGCAGCGTAGAGAGTTTCTCTGGAAACACCATATATTTT. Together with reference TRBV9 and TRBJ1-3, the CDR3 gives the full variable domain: DSGVTQTPKHLITATGQRVTLRCSPRSGDLSVYWYQQSLDQGLQFLIQYYNGEERAKGNILERFSAQQFPDLHSELNLSSLELGDSALYFCASSVESFSGNTIYFGEGSWLTVV.

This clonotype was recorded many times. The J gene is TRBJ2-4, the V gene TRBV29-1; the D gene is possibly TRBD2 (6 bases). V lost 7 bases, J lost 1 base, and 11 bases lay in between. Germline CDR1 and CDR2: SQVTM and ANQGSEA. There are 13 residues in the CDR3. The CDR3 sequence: CSAGGQAKNIQYF. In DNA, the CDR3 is TGCAGCGCCGGAGGGCAGGCCAAAAACATTCAGTACTTC.

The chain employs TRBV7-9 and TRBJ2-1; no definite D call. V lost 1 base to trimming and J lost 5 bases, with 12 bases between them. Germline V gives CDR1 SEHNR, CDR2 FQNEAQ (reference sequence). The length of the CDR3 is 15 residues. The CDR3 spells CASSLGDFSDNEQFF. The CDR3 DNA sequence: TGTGCCAGCAGCTTAGGTGACTTTTCAGACAATGAGCAGTTCTTC.

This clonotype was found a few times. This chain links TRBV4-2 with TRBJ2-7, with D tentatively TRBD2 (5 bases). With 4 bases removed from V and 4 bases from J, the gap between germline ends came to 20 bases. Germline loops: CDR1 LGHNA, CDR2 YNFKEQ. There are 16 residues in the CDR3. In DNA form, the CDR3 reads TGTGCCAGCAGCCCTATGCCCGGCGGGTACTGGTACGAGCAGTACTTC. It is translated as CASSPMPGGYWYEQYF.

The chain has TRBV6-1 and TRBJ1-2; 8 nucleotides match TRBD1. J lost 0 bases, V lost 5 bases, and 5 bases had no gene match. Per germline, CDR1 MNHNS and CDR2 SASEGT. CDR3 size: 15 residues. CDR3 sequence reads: CASSPQGGANYGYTF. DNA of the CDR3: TGTGCCAGCAGTCCACAGGGGGGAGCTAACTATGGCTACACCTTC.

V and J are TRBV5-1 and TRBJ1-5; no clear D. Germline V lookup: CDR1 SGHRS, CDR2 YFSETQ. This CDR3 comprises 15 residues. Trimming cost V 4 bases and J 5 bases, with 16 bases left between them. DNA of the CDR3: TGCGCCAGCAGCACAACCACCGGGAGAGATCAGCCCCAGCATTTT. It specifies CASSTTTGRDQPQHF.

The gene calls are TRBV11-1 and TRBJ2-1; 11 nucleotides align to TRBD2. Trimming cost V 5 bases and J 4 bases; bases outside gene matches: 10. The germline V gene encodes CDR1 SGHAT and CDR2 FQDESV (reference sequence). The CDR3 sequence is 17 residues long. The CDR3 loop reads CASSTPPRLAGYNEQFF. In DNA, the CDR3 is TGTGCCAGCAGCACACCCCCAAGACTAGCGGGGTACAATGAGCAGTTCTTC.

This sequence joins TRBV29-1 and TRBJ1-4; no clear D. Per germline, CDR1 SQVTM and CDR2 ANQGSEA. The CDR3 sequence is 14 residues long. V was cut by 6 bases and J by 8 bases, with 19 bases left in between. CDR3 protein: CSVGGLQAGEKLFF. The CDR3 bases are TGCAGCGTCGGCGGGCTGCAGGCGGGCGAAAAACTGTTTTTT.

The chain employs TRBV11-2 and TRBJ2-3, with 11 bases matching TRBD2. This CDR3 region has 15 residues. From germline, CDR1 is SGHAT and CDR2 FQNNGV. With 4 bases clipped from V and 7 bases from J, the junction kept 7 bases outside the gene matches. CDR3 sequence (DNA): TGTGCCAGCAGCTCAACTAGCGGGAGAACTAATACGCAGTATTTT. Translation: CASSSTSGRTNTQYF.

DNA of the CDR3: TGTGCCAGCAGCCGTTCGGGTAGCGGGAACAGAGAGACCCAGTACTTC. Protein product: CASSRSGSGNRETQYF. The chain carries TRBV7-2 and TRBJ2-5, with TRBD2 matching 8 bases. V shed 5 bases and J 4 bases; nucleotides not matched to a gene: 12. Per the germline V gene, CDR1 is SGHTA and CDR2 is FQGNSA. The CDR3 extends over 16 amino acids. The entire variable domain, with the rest obtained from reference TRBV7-2 and TRBJ2-5, is as follows: GAGVSQSPSNKVTEKGKDVELRCDPISGHTALYWYRQSLGQGLEFLIYFQGNSAPDKSGLPSDRFSAERTGGSVSTLTIQRTQQEDSAVYLCASSRSGSGNRETQYFGPGTRLLVL.

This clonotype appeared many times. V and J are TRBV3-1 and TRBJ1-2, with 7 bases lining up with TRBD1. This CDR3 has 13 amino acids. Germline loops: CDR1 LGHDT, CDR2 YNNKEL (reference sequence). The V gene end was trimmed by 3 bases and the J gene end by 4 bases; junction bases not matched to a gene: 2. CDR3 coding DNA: TGTGCCAGCAGCCAGGGACAGCTCTATGGCTACACCTTC. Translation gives CASSQGQLYGYTF. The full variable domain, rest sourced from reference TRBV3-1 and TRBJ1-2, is DTAVSQTPKYLVTQMGNDKSIKCEQNLGHDTMYWYKQDSKKFLKIMFSYNNKELIINETVPNRFSPKSPDKAHLNLHINSLELGDSAVYFCASSQGQLYGYTFGSGTRLTVV.

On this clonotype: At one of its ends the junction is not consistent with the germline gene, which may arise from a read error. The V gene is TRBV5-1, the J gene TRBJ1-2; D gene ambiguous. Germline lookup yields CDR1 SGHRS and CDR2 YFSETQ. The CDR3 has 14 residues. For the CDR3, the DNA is TGTGCCAGCAGCTTAGTCCCCGATAACTATGGCTACACCTTC. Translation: CASSLVPDNYGYTF.

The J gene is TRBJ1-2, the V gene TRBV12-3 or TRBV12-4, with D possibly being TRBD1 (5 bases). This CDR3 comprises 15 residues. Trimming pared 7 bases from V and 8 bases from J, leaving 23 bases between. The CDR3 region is CASKTQQTGLEGYTF. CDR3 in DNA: TGTGCCAGCAAGACTCAACAAACAGGTCTAGAGGGCTACACCTTC.

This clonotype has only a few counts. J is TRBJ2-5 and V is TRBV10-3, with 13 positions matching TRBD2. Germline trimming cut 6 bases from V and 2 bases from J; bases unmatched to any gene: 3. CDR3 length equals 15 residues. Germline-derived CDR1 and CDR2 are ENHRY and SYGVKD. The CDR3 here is CAISPGLAGQETQYF. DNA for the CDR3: TGTGCCATCAGCCCGGGACTAGCGGGACAAGAGACCCAGTACTTC.

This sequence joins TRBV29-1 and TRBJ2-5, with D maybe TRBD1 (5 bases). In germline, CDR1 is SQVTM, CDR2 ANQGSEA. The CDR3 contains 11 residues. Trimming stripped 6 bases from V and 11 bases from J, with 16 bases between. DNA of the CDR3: TGCAGCGTGGACATATTGGGTGAGCAGTACTTC. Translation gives CSVDILGEQYF.

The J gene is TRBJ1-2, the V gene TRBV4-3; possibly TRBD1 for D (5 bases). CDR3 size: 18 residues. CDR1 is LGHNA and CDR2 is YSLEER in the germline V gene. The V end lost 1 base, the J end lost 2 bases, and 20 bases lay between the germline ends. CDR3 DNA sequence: TGCGCCAGCAGCCAAGGAAGGGACGGCCCTCGGAGGAACTATGGCTACACCTTC. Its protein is CASSQGRDGPRRNYGYTF.

This CDR3 is CASSPVGSSQTQYF. The CDR3 region has the DNA TGTGCCAGCAGCCCAGTTGGTAGCTCGCAGACCCAGTACTTC. J is TRBJ2-5 and V is TRBV7-9; no clear D gene. V shed 5 bases and J shed 6 bases, with 16 bases lying between them. CDR3 size: 14 residues. CDR1 and CDR2 from the germline V gene are SEHNR and FQNEAQ (reference sequence).

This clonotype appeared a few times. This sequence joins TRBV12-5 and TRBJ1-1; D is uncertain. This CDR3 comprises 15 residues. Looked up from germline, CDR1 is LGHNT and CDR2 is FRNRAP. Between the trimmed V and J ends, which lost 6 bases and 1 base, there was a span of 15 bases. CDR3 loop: CASGSPKGRNTEAFF. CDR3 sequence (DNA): TGTGCTAGTGGCTCCCCGAAAGGGCGGAACACTGAAGCTTTCTTT.

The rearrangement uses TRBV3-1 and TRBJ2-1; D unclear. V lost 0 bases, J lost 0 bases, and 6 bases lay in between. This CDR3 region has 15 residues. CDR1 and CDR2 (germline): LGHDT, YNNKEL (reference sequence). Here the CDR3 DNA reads TGTGCCAGCAGCCAAGAAAAGAGCTCCTACAATGAGCAGTTCTTC. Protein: CASSQEKSSYNEQFF.

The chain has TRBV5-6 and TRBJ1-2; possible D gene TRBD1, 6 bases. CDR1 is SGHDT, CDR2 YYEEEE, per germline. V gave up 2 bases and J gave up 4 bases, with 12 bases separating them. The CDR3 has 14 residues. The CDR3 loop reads CASSFEYRVYGYTF. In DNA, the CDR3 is TGTGCCAGCAGCTTCGAATACAGGGTCTATGGCTACACCTTC. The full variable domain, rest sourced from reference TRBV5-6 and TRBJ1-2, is DAGVTQSPTHLIKTRGQQVTLRCSPKSGHDTVSWYQQALGQGPQFIFQYYEEEERQRGNFPDRFSGHQFPNYSSELNVNALLLGDSALYLCASSFEYRVYGYTFGSGTRLTVV.

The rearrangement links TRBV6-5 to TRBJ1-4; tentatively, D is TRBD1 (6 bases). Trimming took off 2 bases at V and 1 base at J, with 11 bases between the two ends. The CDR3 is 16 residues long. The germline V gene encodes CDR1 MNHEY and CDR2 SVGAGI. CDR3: CASSYTGTGTNEKLFF. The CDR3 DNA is TGTGCCAGCAGTTACACAGGGACCGGAACTAATGAAAAACTGTTTTTT.